This TCR beta chain emerged from a study of blood T cell repertoires in COVID-19. This CDR3 is built from 14 residues. The germline V gene encodes CDR1 KGHSH and CDR2 LQKENI. V was shortened by 3 bases and J by 0 bases, with 7 bases between the two germline ends. In the original analysis: Reference gene primer amplification gave nucleated cell count estimates. Some clones are missing from TCRdb's copy, which holds only in-frame ones; the method was immunoSEQ multiplex PCR. The D gene and trimming were derived from the DNA, and the V and J assignments and clone size from that table. The table lists over 200,000 clones, 89% of them singletons.

The chain combines TRBV18 with TRBJ2-3; TRBD2 might be the D (5 bases). This receptor was taken from a man aged 55 to 70 who had recovered from COVID-19. Sequenced material: peripheral blood. The chain's CDR3 is CASSPQRSTDTQYF. The CDR3 DNA sequence: TGTGCCAGCTCACCCCAGCGGAGCACAGATACGCAGTATTTT. Looking up the rest from reference TRBV18 and TRBJ2-3 gives the full variable domain: NAGVMQNPRHLVRRRGQEARLRCSPMKGHSHVYWYRQLPEEGLKFMVYLQKENIIDESGMPKERFSAEFPKEGPSILRIQQVVRGDSAAYFCASSPQRSTDTQYFGPGTRLTVL.